These 4 T cell receptor beta chains originate from one sample sequenced in a study of T cells in Graves' hyperthyroidism and ophthalmopathy. Amplification of TCR beta CDR3 regions used RNA as the template. HTBI primers were the set used in a first-round RT-PCR of the TCR CDR3. Via MiXCR, TCRdb re-called the multiplex PCR reads, giving one row per CDR3 protein. This sample has under 650,000 distinct CDR3 sequences; 15% to 20% occur once, and the top ten carry around 4%. Sequenced input: blood. The receptors come from a young woman with Graves' hyperthyroidism.

This clonotype has just a few counts. V and J are TRBV6-1 and TRBJ1-1, with 9 bases identical to TRBD1. The CDR3 is 15 residues long. With V trimmed by 6 bases and J by 3 bases, 8 bases remained unmatched. The germline CDR1 and CDR2 sequences are MNHNS and SASEGT. As DNA, the CDR3 is TGTGCCAGCAGCCTCAGACAGGGGGGATACACTGAAGCTTTCTTT. Its translation is CASSLRQGGYTEAFF.

This clonotype was found a few times. The rearrangement uses TRBV13 and TRBJ2-1; D is perhaps TRBD2 (5 bases). The germline V gene has CDR1 PRHDT and CDR2 FYEKMQ (reference sequence). V lost 5 bases and J lost 6, with 26 bases in between. The CDR3 covers 18 residues. In DNA form, the CDR3 reads TGTGCCAGCAGCATTGGGTTACTTAGCGAAGCAAGCGCCAATGAGCAGTTCTTC. Translated: CASSIGLLSEASANEQFF. Full variable domain (remainder filled in from reference TRBV13 and TRBJ2-1): AAGVIQSPRHLIKEKRETATLKCYPIPRHDTVYWYQQGPGQDPQFLISFYEKMQSDKGSIPDRFSAQQFSDYHSELNMSSLELGDSALYFCASSIGLLSEASANEQFFGPGTRLTVL.

Many counts were recorded for this clonotype. The V and J genes are TRBV6-5 and TRBJ2-7, with D maybe TRBD1 (6 bases). The CDR3 totals 14 residues. Germline V lookup: CDR1 MNHEY, CDR2 SVGAGI. Trimming cost V 1 base and J 7 bases, with 14 bases left between them. The CDR3 is CASSYYRDPPEQYF. DNA for the CDR3: TGTGCCAGCAGTTACTACAGGGATCCCCCTGAGCAGTACTTC.

This clonotype has a handful of counts. The rearrangement uses TRBV27 and TRBJ1-4; 8 bases agree with TRBD1. The V gene end was trimmed by 5 bases and the J gene end by 5 bases; junction bases not matched to a gene: 7. This CDR3 comprises 15 residues. Germline CDR1 MNHEY, CDR2 SMNVEV (reference sequence). The CDR3 DNA reads as TGTGCCAGCAGTAGAACTGGGACAGGAAATGAAAAACTGTTTTTT. It yields the protein CASSRTGTGNEKLFF.